A selection of T cell receptor beta chains follows, all from one sample in a study of blood T cell repertoires in COVID-19. Sequencing used immunoSEQ multiplex PCR; TCRdb keeps in-frame clones, though not all of them. The sample carries over 250,000 clones, over 80% recorded once. Sequencing was done on a sample of peripheral blood. The receptors derive from a woman in her forties or fifties with COVID-19, enrolled during active disease. Both conserved end residues are part of each CDR3. The order of the fields is V gene, D gene, J gene, clone size, CDR3 protein, CDR3 DNA. D genes are given only for firm matches. Clone size is shown for a subset of rows, as once, few, many or a class of expanded clone.

TRBV13	TRBD2	TRBJ2-7	-	CASSLGTSGPTFYEQYF	TGTGCCAGCAGCCTCGGGACTAGCGGGCCCACCTTCTACGAGCAGTACTTC
TRBV18	-	TRBJ1-3	once	CASSPLDRQRSGNTIYF	TGTGCCAGCTCACCACTGGACAGACAACGCTCTGGAAACACCATATATTTT
TRBV12-3/TRBV12-4	-	TRBJ2-5	once	CASSLAQGETQYF	TGTGCCAGCAGTTTAGCGCAGGGAGAGACCCAGTACTTC
TRBV27	TRBD1	TRBJ2-1	-	CASSATGNWYNEQFF	TGTGCCAGCAGCGCGACAGGGAATTGGTACAATGAGCAGTTCTTC
TRBV7-9	TRBD2	TRBJ2-5	-	CASSSGLAGGPETQYF	TGTGCCAGCAGCTCGGGACTAGCGGGAGGCCCAGAGACCCAGTACTTC
TRBV4-1	-	TRBJ2-1	-	CASSQEQGRSYNEQFF	TGCGCCAGCAGCCAAGAACAGGGGAGGTCCTACAATGAGCAGTTCTTC
TRBV5-1	-	TRBJ2-5	once	CASSPGTRGETQYF	TGCGCCAGCAGCCCCGGTACGCGAGGGGAGACCCAGTACTTC
TRBV25-1	-	TRBJ2-5	many	CASSGQGGETQYF	TGTGCCAGCAGTGGGCAAGGGGGAGAGACCCAGTACTTC
TRBV6-5	-	TRBJ1-3	-	CASSYGNSGNTIYF	TGTGCCAGCAGTTACGGCAACTCTGGAAACACCATATATTTT
TRBV15	TRBD1	TRBJ2-1	-	CATSRSGQGADEQFF	TGTGCCACCAGCAGGAGCGGACAGGGGGCAGATGAGCAGTTCTTC
TRBV18	TRBD2	TRBJ2-1	once	CASSSTGLDINEQFF	TGTGCCAGCTCATCAACGGGACTAGATATCAATGAGCAGTTCTTC
TRBV7-3	-	TRBJ2-3	-	CASSSQGTDTQYF	TGTGCCAGCAGCTCACAAGGCACAGATACGCAGTATTTT
TRBV3-1/TRBV3-2	TRBD2	TRBJ2-5	-	CASRPRWGTSGEETQYF	TGTGCCAGCAGACCAAGATGGGGGACTAGCGGGGAAGAGACCCAGTACTTC
TRBV5-1	TRBD1	TRBJ1-2	-	CASRRYTGTEYGYTF	TGCGCCAGCAGACGATATACCGGGACAGAGTATGGCTACACCTTC
TRBV12-5	-	TRBJ2-3	once	CASGLALTAATGSTDTQYF	TGTGCTAGTGGTTTGGCACTAACGGCCGCGACAGGCTCCACAGATACGCAGTATTTT
TRBV12-3/TRBV12-4	TRBD1	TRBJ1-1	-	CAGAGTVNTEAFF	TGTGCCGGCGCCGGGACAGTGAACACTGAAGCTTTCTTT
TRBV5-6	TRBD2	TRBJ2-1	-	CASSPWIAGSREQFF	TGTGCCAGCAGCCCCTGGATAGCGGGGTCCCGGGAGCAGTTCTTC
TRBV3-1/TRBV3-2	-	TRBJ2-7	-	CASRPGRQQGEQYF	TGTGCCAGTCGTCCGGGGAGGCAACAGGGGGAGCAGTACTTC
TRBV19	TRBD2	TRBJ2-1	-	CASRPRVRLAGASENEQFF	TGTGCCAGTAGACCACGGGTCCGGCTAGCGGGAGCGTCAGAGAATGAGCAGTTCTTC
TRBV6-2/TRBV6-3	TRBD2	TRBJ2-3	-	CASSYGLAGDLTDTQYF	TGTGCCAGCAGTTACGGTCTAGCGGGGGACCTCACAGATACGCAGTATTTT
TRBV10-2	-	TRBJ1-2	-	CASSESFRGGYTF	TGCGCCAGCAGTGAGTCATTCCGGGGAGGCTACACCTTC
TRBV4-1	TRBD2	TRBJ2-1	few	CASSQDSTSGYNEQFF	TGCGCCAGCAGCCAAGATTCGACTAGCGGCTACAATGAGCAGTTCTTC
TRBV6-5	TRBD2	TRBJ2-5	-	CASSYSKASGKETQYF	TGTGCCAGCAGTTACTCGAAGGCTAGCGGAAAAGAGACCCAGTACTTC
TRBV4-3	TRBD1	TRBJ1-1	-	CASSQEQGTEAFF	TGCGCCAGCAGCCAAGAACAGGGGACTGAAGCTTTCTTT
TRBV3-1/TRBV3-2	-	TRBJ2-7	-	CASSQVANLLEGEQYF	TGTGCCAGCAGCCAAGTAGCTAACCTACTGGAGGGGGAGCAGTACTTC
TRBV30	-	TRBJ2-2	-	CAWRESPGNTGELFF	TGTGCCTGGAGAGAAAGCCCGGGGAACACCGGGGAGCTGTTTTTT
TRBV6-5	TRBD1	TRBJ1-5	-	CASSYSGGGNQPQHF	TGTGCCAGCAGTTACTCAGGGGGCGGGAATCAGCCCCAGCATTTT
TRBV7-9	TRBD2	TRBJ2-1	-	CASSLTASGNEQFF	TGTGCCAGCAGCTTAACGGCTAGCGGAAATGAGCAGTTCTTC
TRBV5-6	-	TRBJ2-7	-	CASNYYGSVSYEQYF	TGTGCCAGCAATTACTATGGTAGCGTCTCCTACGAGCAGTACTTC
TRBV30	TRBD1	TRBJ2-2	-	CAWVGQVNTGELFF	TGTGCCTGGGTGGGACAGGTGAACACCGGGGAGCTGTTTTTT